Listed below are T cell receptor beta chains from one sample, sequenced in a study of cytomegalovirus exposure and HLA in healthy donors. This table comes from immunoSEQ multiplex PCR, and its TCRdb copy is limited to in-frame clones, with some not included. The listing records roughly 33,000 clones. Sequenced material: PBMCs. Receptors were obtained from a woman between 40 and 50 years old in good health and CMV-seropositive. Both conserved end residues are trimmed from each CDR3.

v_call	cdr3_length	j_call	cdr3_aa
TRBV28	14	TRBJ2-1	ASSSTLAPLVDEQF
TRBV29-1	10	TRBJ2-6	SGGQAANVLT
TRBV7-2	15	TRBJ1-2	ASSLGPGAASNYGYT
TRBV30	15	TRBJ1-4	AWRGPGWRAALKKLF
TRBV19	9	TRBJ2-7	ASSNFYEQY
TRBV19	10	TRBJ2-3	ASSIESGRQY
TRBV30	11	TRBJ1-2	AWSETVNYGYT
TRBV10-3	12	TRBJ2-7	AEPSGSYTYEQY
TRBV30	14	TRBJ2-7	AWRLRTSGRSYEQY
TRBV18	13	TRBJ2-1	ASSPESGTRNEQF